Below are 26 T cell receptor beta chains sequenced from a single sample in a study of T cells after yellow fever vaccination. Each CDR3 protein is one row after TCRdb ran MiXCR on the 5' RACE reads. The sample comprises 300,000 to 400,000 distinct CDR3 sequences, 8% to 10% of which are singletons, and under 20% rests with the top ten. The starting material was PBMCs, obtained on the day of the first yellow fever vaccination. The receptors were sampled from a young man who received the YFV17D yellow fever vaccine.

CDR3: CASSLFAQGGETQYF. CDR3 nucleotide sequence: TGTGCCAGCAGTTTGTTTGCGCAGGGGGGGGAGACCCAGTACTTC. The chain recombines TRBV12-3 or TRBV12-4 with TRBJ2-5; D may correspond to TRBD1 or TRBD2 (7 bases each). This CDR3 is 15 amino acids long. The V end lost 3 bases, the J end lost 5 bases, and 16 bases lay between the germline ends.

The V and J genes are TRBV5-5 and TRBJ1-6; TRBD1 might be the D (5 bases). The CDR3 runs 16 residues. CDR1 and CDR2 (germline): SGHKS, YYEKEE (reference sequence). Trimming left V 0 bases short and J 4 bases short, with 11 bases between. The CDR3, as DNA: TGTGCCAGCAGCTTGGCCTCCCCAGGGTATAATTCACCCCTCCACTTT. It codes for CASSLASPGYNSPLHF.

The chain couples TRBV2 to TRBJ2-7, with TRBD1 matching 9 bases. J gave up 2 bases and V 3 bases, and 5 bases lay outside the gene matches. Germline V gene lookup returns CDR1 SNHLY and CDR2 FYNNEI. The CDR3 has 15 amino acids. The CDR3 nucleotides read TGTGCCAGCAGTGACTCCGGGACAGGGACCTACGAGCAGTACTTC. Translation: CASSDSGTGTYEQYF.

In its sample, this clonotype was seen a few times. The rearrangement links TRBV9 to TRBJ1-6; weak D call: TRBD1 (6 bases). In germline, CDR1 is SGDLS, CDR2 YYNGEE. This CDR3 has 15 amino acids. Trimming cost V 0 bases and J 5 bases, with 9 bases left between them. The CDR3 loop reads CASSVGDTNNSPLHF. CDR3 nucleotide sequence: TGTGCCAGCAGCGTAGGGGACACAAATAATTCACCCCTCCACTTT. The full variable domain, completed using reference TRBV9 and TRBJ1-6, is DSGVTQTPKHLITATGQRVTLRCSPRSGDLSVYWYQQSLDQGLQFLIQYYNGEERAKGNILERFSAQQFPDLHSELNLSSLELGDSALYFCASSVGDTNNSPLHFGNGTRLTVT.

This clonotype was seen only a few times. The chain couples TRBV6-5 to TRBJ2-7, with D tentatively TRBD1 or TRBD2 (5 bases each). Germline CDR1 and CDR2: MNHEY and SVGAGI. The CDR3 covers 14 residues. V was cut by 0 bases and J by 4 bases, with 10 bases left in between. The DNA for the CDR3 is TGTGCCAGCAGTTACTCGAGGGGAGCTTACGAGCAGTACGTC. This codes for CASSYSRGAYEQYV.

The chain is built from TRBV25-1 and TRBJ1-6; no clear D. CDR1 is MGHDK and CDR2 is SYGVNS in the germline V gene. V gave up 1 base and J gave up 7 bases, with 17 bases separating them. CDR3 length equals 17 residues. This CDR3 is CASSELLAGKTNSPLHF. CDR3 nucleotide sequence: TGTGCCAGCAGTGAATTATTAGCGGGTAAAACAAATTCACCCCTCCACTTT.

This clonotype turned up a few times. The chain is built from TRBV6-5 and TRBJ1-4; D remains ambiguous. V was shortened by 4 bases and J by 0 bases, with 6 bases between the two germline ends. The germline gives CDR1 MNHEY, CDR2 SVGAGI. The CDR3 runs 14 residues. In nucleotides, the CDR3 is TGTGCCAGCAGTTTGGTGACAACTAATGAAAAACTGTTTTTT. Translation: CASSLVTTNEKLFF.

This clonotype was seen a few times. The gene calls are TRBV12-3 or TRBV12-4 and TRBJ1-2, with TRBD1 as a possible D gene (5 bases). The CDR3 extends over 15 amino acids. Trimming shortened V by 7 bases and J by 4 bases, and 19 bases separated the two germline ends. The CDR3 is CASKLPGTLTYGYTF. CDR3 DNA sequence: TGTGCCAGCAAACTTCCCGGGACTTTGACCTATGGCTACACCTTC.

This clonotype came up a few times. In DNA, the CDR3 is TGCAGCGTTGAGAGGGACAGACTTTATGGCTACACCTTC. Translation: CSVERDRLYGYTF. The chain employs TRBV29-1 and TRBJ1-2; TRBD1 matches at 7 bases. The CDR3 consists of 13 residues. The germline V gene has CDR1 SQVTM and CDR2 ANQGSEA. The junction had 6 bases not matched to a gene; V was cut back by 3 bases and J by 5 bases.

This clonotype was detected ten times or more. The V call is TRBV5-1, the J call TRBJ2-5; D remains unclear. Trimming cost V 1 base and J 1 base, with 11 bases left between them. The CDR3 loop spans 15 amino acids. Germline CDR1 reads SGHRS; CDR2 reads YFSETQ. In DNA form, the CDR3 reads TGCGCCAGCAGCTTGATGTTGGGTGGCCAAGAGACCCAGTACTTC. It encodes CASSLMLGGQETQYF.

V is TRBV29-1 and J is TRBJ1-4, with unresolved D. CDR3 length: 14 residues. Trimming took 3 bases from V and 8 from J, leaving 16 bases between them. Per the germline V gene, CDR1 is SQVTM and CDR2 is ANQGSEA. CDR3 DNA sequence: TGCAGCGTTGAGGAGCCCCGGTTCGGAGAAAAACTGTTTTTT. Its translation: CSVEEPRFGEKLFF.

The table lists this clonotype with a few counts. J is TRBJ2-1 and V is TRBV12-3 or TRBV12-4; 15 nucleotides line up with TRBD2. There are 20 residues in the CDR3. Trimming at V came to 4 bases and at J to 4 bases, leaving 14 bases not matched to a gene. The CDR3 is CASSSAGLAGGVTNYNEQFF. CDR3 bases: TGTGCCAGCAGTTCCGCGGGACTAGCGGGGGGCGTTACGAATTACAATGAGCAGTTCTTC.

There are a few counts of this clonotype. The chain uses TRBV20-1 and TRBJ2-1; D may be TRBD1 or TRBD2 (5 bases each). Trimming took off 2 bases at V and 2 bases at J, with 16 bases between the two ends. Germline CDR1 and CDR2: DFQATT and SNEGSKA (reference sequence). This CDR3 has 16 amino acids. The chain's CDR3 is CSARPSTGATYNEQFF. CDR3 coding DNA: TGCAGTGCTAGACCATCGACCGGGGCAACCTACAATGAGCAGTTCTTC.

The rearrangement uses TRBV5-1 and TRBJ2-5; TRBD2 matches 9 bases. Germline assignment: CDR1 SGHRS and CDR2 YFSETQ. CDR3 length equals 16 residues. V was pared by 4 bases and J by 6 bases, with 13 bases of the junction left unmatched. The CDR3 here is CASSRGGGGAEKTQYF. The CDR3 nucleotides read TGCGCCAGCAGCCGGGGAGGCGGGGGGGCCGAGAAGACCCAGTACTTC.

The V call is TRBV7-6, the J call TRBJ1-1; 10 nucleotides agree with TRBD1. The CDR3 has 14 residues. V dropped 8 bases and J dropped 6; count of bases not matched to a gene: 9. The V gene's germline CDR1 is SGHVS and CDR2 FNYEAQ. DNA of the CDR3: TGTGCCAGCCGACCGGACAGGGGGAGATCTGAAGCTTTCTTT. It encodes CASRPDRGRSEAFF.

This clonotype was seen a few times. This chain uses TRBV6-2 or TRBV6-3 with TRBJ2-1, with TRBD2 matching 8 bases. The V gene's germline CDR1 is MNHEY and CDR2 SVGEGT. J was trimmed by 4 bases and V by 0 bases; bases with no gene match: 8. The CDR3 runs to 17 residues. CDR3 DNA sequence: TGTGCCAGCAGTTACTCGAATTCGGGGGGGGATTACAATGAGCAGTTCTTC. Translation gives CASSYSNSGGDYNEQFF.

This clonotype was picked up a small number of times. The rearrangement links TRBV28 to TRBJ2-2; 9 bases map to TRBD2. Trimming cost V 3 bases and J 3 bases; bases outside gene matches: 8. The length of the CDR3 is 17 residues. Germline CDR1 is MDHEN and CDR2 is SYDVKM. The CDR3 region has the DNA TGTGCCAGCAGTTTGACTCTGCGGGGGGGTTACACCGGGGAGCTGTTTTTT. It is translated as CASSLTLRGGYTGELFF.

The chain recombines TRBV11-1 with TRBJ1-1, with TRBD1 identical over 9 bases. Germline V CDR1 and CDR2: SGHAT, FQDESV (reference sequence). Trimming removed 5 bases from V and 1 base from J; junction bases left unmatched: 14. The CDR3 spans 18 residues. CDR3 coding DNA: TGTGCCAGCAGCAAATTACACGGGACAGGGATCAAGAACACTGAAGCTTTCTTT. The encoded protein is CASSKLHGTGIKNTEAFF.

This clonotype has at least ten counts. V and J are TRBV5-1 and TRBJ2-5; TRBD1 is a possible D gene (6 bases). CDR3 length equals 18 residues. V was pared by 1 base and J by 0 bases, with 19 bases between. The germline CDR1 and CDR2 sequences are SGHRS and YFSETQ. The CDR3 bases are TGCGCCAGCAGCTTGTCGGGGCAGGCCAGGGGTTACCAAGAGACCCAGTACTTC. This translates into CASSLSGQARGYQETQYF.

This clonotype has at least ten counts. The J gene is TRBJ2-5, the V gene TRBV12-3 or TRBV12-4; maybe TRBD2 (5 bases). Trimming left V 5 bases short and J 2 bases short, with 6 bases between. The CDR3 covers 12 residues. The CDR3 loop is CASSRGQETQYF. The CDR3 DNA reads as TGTGCCAGCAGTCGAGGGCAAGAGACCCAGTACTTC.

This clonotype was observed a handful of times. This rearrangement joins TRBV7-2 to TRBJ2-7, with a weak D call TRBD2 (5 bases). The CDR3 consists of 15 residues. The V gene lost 0 bases and the J gene lost 4 bases, with 13 bases spanning the gap. The germline V gene encodes CDR1 SGHTA and CDR2 FQGNSA. CDR3 region: CASSLAASQVYEQYF. The DNA for the CDR3 is TGTGCCAGCAGCTTAGCGGCTAGCCAGGTTTACGAGCAGTACTTC. Full variable domain (rest looked up from reference TRBV7-2 and TRBJ2-7): GAGVSQSPSNKVTEKGKDVELRCDPISGHTALYWYRQSLGQGLEFLIYFQGNSAPDKSGLPSDRFSAERTGGSVSTLTIQRTQQEDSAVYLCASSLAASQVYEQYFGPGTRLTVT.

This clonotype was recorded at least ten times. The rearrangement joins TRBV27 to TRBJ1-2; 9 positions agree with TRBD1. The J segment lost 7 bases and the V segment lost 6 bases, leaving 6 bases of the junction unmatched. The CDR3 totals 13 residues. The germline V gene has CDR1 MNHEY and CDR2 SMNVEV (reference sequence). CDR3 in amino acids: CASRTGTGFGYTF. CDR3 sequence (DNA): TGTGCCAGCAGGACCGGGACAGGGTTTGGCTACACCTTC.

This clonotype appeared many times. The chain combines TRBV5-6 with TRBJ2-7; D possibly uses TRBD1 or TRBD2 (5 bases each). Germline loops: CDR1 SGHDT, CDR2 YYEEEE. The V and J ends lost 1 base and 2 bases respectively, with 7 bases between them. This CDR3 is built from 13 residues. This CDR3 reads CASSLMGAYEQYF. In nucleotides, the CDR3 is TGTGCCAGCAGCTTGATGGGGGCCTACGAGCAGTACTTC.

This clonotype was counted between two and nine times. This chain uses TRBV12-3 or TRBV12-4 with TRBJ1-2; unclear D gene. This CDR3 is 16 amino acids long. V shed 5 bases and J shed 0 bases, with 16 bases lying between them. In DNA form, the CDR3 reads TGTGCCAGCAGTAGCCGACATACTGATACTAACTATGGCTACACCTTC. As protein: CASSSRHTDTNYGYTF.

The CDR3 region has the DNA TGCAGCGCCCGAAGGGCTTTAACTGGGGAGCTGTTTTTT. Translated, it gives CSARRALTGELFF. The chain is built from TRBV29-1 and TRBJ2-2; D call uncertain. The CDR3 is 13 amino acids. Germline values: CDR1 SQVTM, CDR2 ANQGSEA. With 7 bases removed from V and 8 bases from J, the gap between germline ends came to 17 bases.

The table lists this clonotype with a few counts. The rearrangement links TRBV7-2 to TRBJ1-4, with TRBD1 matching 7 bases. The length of the CDR3 is 14 residues. The trim removed 3 bases at V and 8 bases at J, leaving 6 bases unmatched. Germline CDR1 is SGHTA and CDR2 is FQGNSA. Written as DNA, the CDR3 is TGTGCCAGCAGCTTTTGGCAGGGGGACGAAAAACTGTTTTTT. It specifies CASSFWQGDEKLFF.